This T cell receptor (beta chain) was captured by sequencing in a study of blood T cells in healthy people across ages. Study conclusions and caveats: Higher diversity, along with more naive CD4+ cells, distinguished long-lived donors from aged donors.

The CDR3 runs to 16 residues. Unmatched junction bases numbered 6, after V lost 4 bases and J lost 3 bases. Germline CDR1 reads SGHRS; CDR2 reads YFSETQ. As to this clonotype: Its antigen is undetermined.

Using a J-beta primer mix together with a sample-barcoded 5' primer, a second PCR was run for roughly 6 to 12 cycles. MiXCR, run by TCRdb on the 5' RACE reads, gives a single entry per CDR3 protein. Here the sample spans roughly 500,000 distinct CDR3 sequences, 24% being singletons. The same sample was also studied in work on T cells of mothers and their children. Turning to that study: Donation involved a few healthy Caucasian mothers and the six children that they had. Related mother and child pairs showed slightly greater overlap (not significant) than unrelated pairs did.

Material: blood. The chain carries TRBV5-1 and TRBJ2-3; 12 bases agree with TRBD2. The sequence was obtained from a boy under 18 in good health. CDR3 nucleotides: TGCGCCAGCAGCGGGATACTAGCGGGGGGAACAGATACGCAGTATTTT. It translates to CASSGILAGGTDTQYF.